The rows below give T cell receptor beta chains drawn from one sample of a study of blood T cell repertoires in COVID-19. Only in-frame clones appear in the TCRdb table, and some are missing; sequencing was by immunoSEQ multiplex PCR. The table includes approximately 94,000 clones, 75% to 85% detected once. The sequenced sample was peripheral blood. Source of these receptors: a man between 60 and 75 years old with acute or convalescent COVID-19. Each CDR3 is given with its conserved first and last residue. Each record gives: V gene, J gene, clone size, D gene, CDR3 DNA, CDR3 protein. D genes are given only for firm matches. Not every row has a clone size; where given, it reads once, few, many or a size class.

V gene: TRBV6-1; J gene: TRBJ1-6; clone size: NA; D gene: NA; CDR3 DNA: TGTGCCAGCAGTGAAGCCCAGGGGAGGGGTGCGTCACCCCTCCACTTT; CDR3 protein: CASSEAQGRGASPLHF
V gene: TRBV18; J gene: TRBJ2-3; clone size: NA; D gene: NA; CDR3 DNA: TGTGCCACCCGAGCCGGGCTAGCCAGCACAGATACGCAGTATTTT; CDR3 protein: CATRAGLASTDTQYF
V gene: TRBV28; J gene: TRBJ1-6; clone size: NA; D gene: NA; CDR3 DNA: TGTGCCAGCAGCCCACCGGAGGGGAATTCACCCCTCCACTTT; CDR3 protein: CASSPPEGNSPLHF
V gene: TRBV6-5; J gene: TRBJ1-2; clone size: NA; D gene: NA; CDR3 DNA: TGTGCCAGCAGTTACTCGAGTGGGGCAGGGTGGGGCTACACCTTC; CDR3 protein: CASSYSSGAGWGYTF
V gene: TRBV5-1; J gene: TRBJ2-1; clone size: NA; D gene: TRBD2; CDR3 DNA: TGCGCCAGCTCGGCGGGGGGGCCAAATGAGCAGTTCTTC; CDR3 protein: CASSAGGPNEQFF
V gene: TRBV19; J gene: TRBJ2-2; clone size: NA; D gene: TRBD1; CDR3 DNA: TGTGCCAGTAGTATAGAGCAGGGGGCGGGCACCGGGGAGCTGTTTTTT; CDR3 protein: CASSIEQGAGTGELFF
V gene: TRBV9; J gene: TRBJ1-2; clone size: NA; D gene: NA; CDR3 DNA: TGTGCCAGCAGCCCACGGTCCCTCGGCGGCGATGGCTACACCTTC; CDR3 protein: CASSPRSLGGDGYTF
V gene: TRBV5-8; J gene: TRBJ2-5; clone size: NA; D gene: TRBD1; CDR3 DNA: TGTGCCAGCAGCGTAAGCGGGACAGGGGCCCAAGAGACCCAGTACTTC; CDR3 protein: CASSVSGTGAQETQYF
V gene: TRBV18; J gene: TRBJ1-5; clone size: NA; D gene: NA; CDR3 DNA: TGTGCCAGCTCACCAAGTCCACCGCCGGGCAATCAGCCCCAGCATTTT; CDR3 protein: CASSPSPPPGNQPQHF
V gene: TRBV9; J gene: TRBJ2-5; clone size: NA; D gene: NA; CDR3 DNA: TGTGCCAGCAACGCGGGTCTACTGTGGAGGGAGACCCAGTACTTC; CDR3 protein: CASNAGLLWRETQYF
V gene: TRBV28; J gene: TRBJ2-5; clone size: once; D gene: NA; CDR3 DNA: TGTGCCAGCAGTTTATCGGGCGGGGGCCGGGAGACCCAGTACTTC; CDR3 protein: CASSLSGGGRETQYF
V gene: TRBV15; J gene: TRBJ1-5; clone size: NA; D gene: NA; CDR3 DNA: TGTGCCACCAGCAGAGAGGTCCCTAGTCAGCCCCAGCATTTT; CDR3 protein: CATSREVPSQPQHF
V gene: TRBV6-5; J gene: TRBJ1-1; clone size: NA; D gene: TRBD1; CDR3 DNA: TGTGCCAGCAGGTCCAACAGGGGTGACACTGAAGCTTTCTTT; CDR3 protein: CASRSNRGDTEAFF
V gene: TRBV7-2; J gene: TRBJ2-1; clone size: NA; D gene: TRBD1; CDR3 DNA: TGTGCCAGCAGCTTCCGGACAGGGCAGAATGAGCAGTTCTTC; CDR3 protein: CASSFRTGQNEQFF
V gene: TRBV6-6; J gene: TRBJ1-2; clone size: NA; D gene: TRBD1; CDR3 DNA: TGTGCCAGCAGTTACGATCGGACAGGCCTTAACTATGGCTACACCTTC; CDR3 protein: CASSYDRTGLNYGYTF
V gene: TRBV5-1; J gene: TRBJ2-2; clone size: NA; D gene: TRBD2; CDR3 DNA: TGCGCCAGCACCGGGGGGGTGAACACCGGGAAGCTGTTTTTT; CDR3 protein: CASTGGVNTGKLFF
V gene: TRBV5-4; J gene: TRBJ2-7; clone size: NA; D gene: TRBD2; CDR3 DNA: TGTGCCAGCAGCTTGGGGCGGGGGACTGCCTACGAGCAGTACTTC; CDR3 protein: CASSLGRGTAYEQYF
V gene: TRBV9; J gene: TRBJ1-1; clone size: NA; D gene: TRBD1; CDR3 DNA: TGTGCCAGCAGCGTAGGTTCAGGGGGGAACACTGAAGCTTTCTTT; CDR3 protein: CASSVGSGGNTEAFF
V gene: TRBV28; J gene: TRBJ1-5; clone size: once; D gene: TRBD1; CDR3 DNA: TGCGCGACAGGGGCGCTAAGCAATCAGCCCCAGCATTTT; CDR3 protein: CATGALSNQPQHF
V gene: TRBV6-4; J gene: TRBJ2-3; clone size: NA; D gene: TRBD2; CDR3 DNA: TGTGCCAGCAGGAGATCTAGCGGGGTCGATACGCAGTATTTT; CDR3 protein: CASRRSSGVDTQYF
V gene: TRBV28; J gene: TRBJ1-3; clone size: NA; D gene: TRBD1; CDR3 DNA: TGTGCCAGCAGAAATACCGGGACAGGCTCTGGAAACACCATATATTTT; CDR3 protein: CASRNTGTGSGNTIYF
V gene: TRBV7-8; J gene: TRBJ1-3; clone size: NA; D gene: NA; CDR3 DNA: TGTGCCAGCACCGACATCCTAAGACGGAACTCTGGAAACACCATATATTTT; CDR3 protein: CASTDILRRNSGNTIYF
V gene: TRBV7-2; J gene: TRBJ2-1; clone size: NA; D gene: TRBD2; CDR3 DNA: TGTGCCAGCAGCGTAGTATTAGCGGGGGTTGGCAATGAGCAGTTCTTC; CDR3 protein: CASSVVLAGVGNEQFF
V gene: TRBV19; J gene: TRBJ1-3; clone size: NA; D gene: NA; CDR3 DNA: TGTGCCAGTAGTATTCAAACTACAGGGACGAGTGGAAACACCATATATTTT; CDR3 protein: CASSIQTTGTSGNTIYF
V gene: TRBV7-5; J gene: TRBJ2-1; clone size: NA; D gene: NA; CDR3 DNA: TGTGCCAGAAGCCCGTCTGGGACAGGGGAGGTTTATATCTACAATGAGCAGTTCTTC; CDR3 protein: CARSPSGTGEVYIYNEQFF